This TCR beta chain was obtained from a study of blood T cell repertoires in COVID-19 (dated by TCRdb to about 2020). Regarding the study in general: Collaborator samples came from the United States, Italy and Spain and covered acute and convalescent phases of COVID-19. The prospective study material was composed of cDNA or gDNA derived from T cells, B-cell-depleted T cells, or PBMCs. Subjects who had been exposed to COVID-19, were actively infected with it, or had recovered from it provided the deeply sampled blood TCRbeta repertoires that made up the dataset. The repertoires were released in a freely available public database meant as a resource for research on the immune response to SARS-CoV-2. The samples were drawn from the first 160 participants of the ongoing ImmuneRACE study and from roughly 1,300 subjects provided by 6 global collaborators. The sample metadata nearly always contained a de-identified subject ID, COVID-19 status, age in years and sex. HLA class I and class II types, where available, came from metadata supplied by the sample provider rather than from assay-based typing.

Broader findings and caveats from the paper: How much clinical and demographic metadata was included differed by source and by participant, and the metadata was provided uncurated.

TCRbeta CDR3 regions were amplified from genomic DNA by means of the immunoSEQ Assay, a bias-controlled multiplex PCR. The original pipeline was this. The number of nucleated cells in each sample was estimated by amplification of reference gene primers within the assay. To quantify the absolute abundance of each unique TCRbeta CDR3 rearrangement, sequence reads were collapsed and filtered. Productive Simpson clonality was computed per sample as the square root of Simpson's diversity index over productive rearrangements. TCRdb retrieved this table from immuneACCESS and kept in-frame rearrangements only. Not all clones are present; in checked studies, unresolved V genes account for under half, and no reason is known for the remainder. V, J and clone size were drawn from that table, and D and trimming were deduced from the DNA. The sample table lists roughly 160,000 clones, roughly 88% of them with a count of one. The top ten hold 2.5% to 3.5% of the sample.

Turning to this clone: What this receptor recognizes is not known. Per-nucleotide qualities are absent, and no much larger clonotype sits a single base away.

Trimmed from V: 5 bases; trimmed from J: 0 bases; junction bases lacking a gene match: 13. Taken from the germline V gene, the CDR1 and CDR2 loops are SGHDN and FVKESK. The CDR3, from cysteine to phenylalanine, totals 17 residues. Here the CDR3 DNA is all that survives: 51 bases in frame from base 1. Collaborating institutions collected whole blood in K2EDTA tubes following their own protocols. For TCRbeta analysis, collaborator samples were shipped as frozen whole blood, as isolated PBMCs, or as DNA extracted from either sample type. Sequenced material: peripheral blood. The chain was built from TRBV14 and TRBJ2-7; TRBD1 aligns with 7 central bases. This clonotype was obtained from a woman aged 55-69 years with acute or convalescent COVID-19. The DNA reads as follows: TGTGCCAGCAGCGAAGGGGGCAGGGGGTACGTCTCCTACGAGCAGTACTTC. Translated, it gives CASSEGGRGYVSYEQYF. Reference TRBV14 and TRBJ2-7 genes cover what lies past the CDR3, so the full variable domain is EAGVTQFPSHSVIEKGQTVTLRCDPISGHDNLYWYRRVMGKEIKFLLHFVKESKQDESGMPNNRFLAERTGGTYSTLKVQPAELEDSGVYFCASSEGGRGYVSYEQYFGPGTRLTVT.